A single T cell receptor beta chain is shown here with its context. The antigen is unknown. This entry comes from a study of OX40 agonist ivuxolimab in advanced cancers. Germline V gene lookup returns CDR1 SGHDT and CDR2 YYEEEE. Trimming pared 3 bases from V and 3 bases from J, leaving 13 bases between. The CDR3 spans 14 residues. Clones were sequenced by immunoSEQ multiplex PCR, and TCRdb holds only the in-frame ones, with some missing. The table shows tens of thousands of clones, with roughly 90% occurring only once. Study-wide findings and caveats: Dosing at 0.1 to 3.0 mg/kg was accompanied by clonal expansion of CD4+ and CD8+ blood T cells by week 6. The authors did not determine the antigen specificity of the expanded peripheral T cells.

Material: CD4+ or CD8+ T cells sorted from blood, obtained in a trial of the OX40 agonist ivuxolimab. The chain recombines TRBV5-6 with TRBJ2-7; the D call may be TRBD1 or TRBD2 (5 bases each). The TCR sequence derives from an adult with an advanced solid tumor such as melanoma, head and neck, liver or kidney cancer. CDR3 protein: CASSYPGRHYEQYF. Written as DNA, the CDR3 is TGTGCCAGCAGCTATCCGGGACGGCACTACGAGCAGTACTTC.